The T cell receptor (beta chain) under discussion was sequenced for a study of T cells in Graves' hyperthyroidism and ophthalmopathy. Study as a whole: Initial diagnosis, before any treatment, was when peripheral blood was collected. The study's findings and limits: Most thyroid clonotypes expanded above 0.001 appeared in blood too.

About this clonotype itself: What it recognizes is unknown.

RNA transcripts were the template for amplifying TCR beta CDR3 regions. In the first-round RT-PCR of the TCR CDR3, the HTBI primer set was used. A single record per CDR3 protein comes from TCRdb applying MiXCR to the multiplex PCR reads. In the table there are roughly 630,000 distinct CDR3 sequences, approximately 14% of which are singletons. Stability of Graves' hyperthyroidism was defined as absent ophthalmopathy progression within 18 months. Each 10 ml fresh peripheral blood draw supplied the PBMCs. In germline, CDR1 is MNHNS, CDR2 SASEGT. The V end was cut by 6 bases, the J end by 2 bases, with 14 bases between. The CDR3 loop spans 15 amino acids.

The TCR comes from a woman younger than 45 with Graves' hyperthyroidism. The sample comprised blood. The chain recombines TRBV6-1 with TRBJ2-1, with D possibly being TRBD1 or TRBD2 (6 bases each). DNA for the CDR3: TGTGCCAGCAGCCGGAGGGGGAGCCCCTACAATGAGCAGTTCTTC. Amino acids: CASSRRGSPYNEQFF.